Listed here are 18 T cell receptor beta chains from one sample, sequenced in a study of T cells after yellow fever vaccination. TCRdb reanalysed the 5' RACE reads using MiXCR and keeps one entry per CDR3 protein. The data contain 610,000 or so distinct CDR3 sequences, more than 9% of them singletons. Sequenced material: PBMCs, taken on the day of the yellow fever booster vaccination. The origin of the receptors is a man younger than 45 who received the YFV17D yellow fever vaccine.

This chain links TRBV10-3 with TRBJ2-7, with no clear D. CDR3 size: 13 residues. Trimming stripped 4 bases from V and 3 bases from J, with 10 bases between. The germline V gene has CDR1 ENHRY and CDR2 SYGVKD. CDR3 nucleotides: TGTGCCATCAGTGCGGGTCAAGTCTACGAGCAGTACTTC. Protein: CAISAGQVYEQYF.

The gene calls are TRBV18 and TRBJ2-3; 13 bases fit TRBD2. The CDR3 extends over 16 amino acids. Looked up from germline, CDR1 is KGHSH and CDR2 is LQKENI. J gave up 1 base and V 6 bases, and 4 bases lay outside the gene matches. CDR3 sequence: CASSSGLAGRTDTQYF. The CDR3 nucleotides read TGTGCCAGCTCTTCGGGACTAGCGGGACGCACAGATACGCAGTATTTT.

Only a few counts were recorded for this clonotype. The DNA for the CDR3 is TGTGCCAGCTCCCTCAGACAGGGTAAGGATGAGCAGTTCTTC. It translates to CASSLRQGKDEQFF. The chain joins TRBV18 to TRBJ2-1, with TRBD1 matching 7 bases. This CDR3 region has 14 residues. The germline gives CDR1 KGHSH, CDR2 LQKENI. J gave up 8 bases and V 6 bases, and 10 bases lay outside the gene matches.

This clonotype was seen many times. V usage is TRBV5-1 and J usage is TRBJ2-7, with 7 bases identical to TRBD2. Germline CDR1 and CDR2: SGHRS and YFSETQ. The CDR3 is made up of 14 amino acids. With 0 bases clipped from V and 4 bases from J, the junction kept 4 bases outside the gene matches. This CDR3 reads CASSLASGVYEQYF. CDR3 sequence (DNA): TGCGCCAGCAGCTTGGCCAGCGGGGTTTACGAGCAGTACTTC.

The CDR3, as DNA: TGTGCCAGCAGTTGGACACTAAGGGACACTGAAGCTTTCTTT. Translated, it gives CASSWTLRDTEAFF. The chain has TRBV7-2 and TRBJ1-1; possible D gene TRBD1, 5 bases. Trimming pared 6 bases from V and 3 bases from J, leaving 14 bases between. This CDR3 region has 14 residues. The germline CDR1 and CDR2 sequences are SGHTA and FQGNSA.

V is TRBV7-2 and J is TRBJ2-4; D is undetermined. This CDR3 region has 13 residues. The V and J ends lost 5 bases and 9 bases respectively, with 14 bases between them. Germline V CDR1 and CDR2: SGHTA, FQGNSA. CDR3 coding DNA: TGTGCCAGCAGCGCCGACCACAACGGCATTCAGTACTTC. Translated, it gives CASSADHNGIQYF.

This clonotype was seen more than once but under ten times. This chain uses TRBV28 with TRBJ1-2, with D possibly being TRBD1 (6 bases). This CDR3 has 14 amino acids. The ends were cut back, 4 bases at V and 2 bases at J, with 11 bases in the middle. The germline CDR1 and CDR2 sequences are MDHEN and SYDVKM. The CDR3 is CASSSRGQNYGYTF. Here the CDR3 DNA reads TGTGCCAGCAGTTCCAGGGGACAAAACTATGGCTACACCTTC.

This clonotype was observed a handful of times. The J gene is TRBJ2-5, the V gene TRBV5-4; 7 nucleotides align to TRBD1. This CDR3 contains 13 residues. The ends lost 5 bases at V and 3 bases at J; junction bases unmatched: 4. Germline CDR1 and CDR2: SGHNT and YYREEE (reference sequence). CDR3 sequence (DNA): TGTGCCAGCAGGTACACAGGGGAAGAGACCCAGTACTTC. This codes for CASRYTGEETQYF.

This sequence joins TRBV7-2 and TRBJ2-3; 9 bases match TRBD2. This CDR3 contains 16 residues. Per germline, CDR1 SGHTA and CDR2 FQGNSA. Unmatched junction bases numbered 9, after V lost 4 bases and J lost 4 bases. CDR3: CASSYRAGGFADTQYF. In nucleotides, the CDR3 is TGTGCCAGCAGCTATCGAGCGGGAGGTTTTGCAGATACGCAGTATTTT.

This clonotype turned up a few times. This chain connects TRBV10-2 to TRBJ1-4, with a tentative D call TRBD1 (5 bases). Germline CDR1 WSHSY, CDR2 SAAADI. V lost 3 bases to trimming and J lost 5 bases, with 10 bases between them. The CDR3 has 14 amino acids. CDR3 sequence: CASSDQGLNEKLFF. As DNA, the CDR3 is TGCGCCAGCAGTGATCAGGGATTGAATGAAAAACTGTTTTTT.

The chain has TRBV5-4 and TRBJ2-5, with D unresolved. The CDR3 contains 14 residues. The V end lost 0 bases, the J end lost 4 bases, and 10 bases lay between the germline ends. From germline, CDR1 is SGHNT and CDR2 YYREEE (reference sequence). DNA for the CDR3: TGTGCCAGCAGCTTGGCCTCAAACGGAGAGACCCAGTACTTC. Its protein product is CASSLASNGETQYF.

This clonotype was observed a few times. This rearrangement joins TRBV10-3 to TRBJ1-1, with D maybe TRBD1 (6 bases). The CDR3 loop spans 14 amino acids. Trimming took off 2 bases at V and 5 bases at J, with 12 bases between the two ends. CDR1 and CDR2 (germline): ENHRY, SYGVKD. The CDR3 sequence is CAISEEYRVTEAFF. The CDR3 region has the DNA TGTGCCATCAGTGAGGAGTACAGGGTTACTGAAGCTTTCTTT.

This clonotype was seen a handful of times. The chain joins TRBV4-3 to TRBJ1-1; 9 bases map to TRBD1. V trimming: 4 bases; J trimming: 1 base; junction bases outside the gene matches: 4. Germline V gene lookup returns CDR1 LGHNA and CDR2 YSLEER. This CDR3 has 15 residues. The DNA for the CDR3 is TGCGCCAGCAGCCGATCGGGACAGGGGAACACTGAAGCTTTCTTT. As protein: CASSRSGQGNTEAFF.

This clonotype was seen a few times. The chain has TRBV5-1 and TRBJ2-7; D unclear. The V gene's germline CDR1 is SGHRS and CDR2 YFSETQ. The CDR3 has 15 amino acids. V lost 0 bases and J 6 bases, leaving 16 bases between the germline ends. The CDR3 sequence: CASSLGGLTSAEQYF. CDR3 nucleotides: TGCGCCAGCAGCTTGGGCGGCCTTACTTCGGCCGAGCAGTACTTC.

V usage is TRBV20-1 and J usage is TRBJ2-7; the D gene could be TRBD1 or TRBD2 (5 bases each). The length of the CDR3 is 14 residues. Trimming shortened V by 4 bases and J by 2 bases, and 15 bases separated the two germline ends. From germline, CDR1 is DFQATT and CDR2 SNEGSKA (reference sequence). This chain's CDR3 is CSAKTGRPPYEQYF. Written as DNA, the CDR3 is TGCAGTGCTAAAACGGGACGGCCGCCCTACGAGCAGTACTTC.

This clonotype occurred a few times. The chain employs TRBV7-2 and TRBJ2-2; 7 bases are shared with TRBD2. This CDR3 comprises 15 residues. Germline V gives CDR1 SGHTA, CDR2 FQGNSA. Trimming removed 7 bases from V and 2 bases from J; junction bases left unmatched: 7. The DNA for the CDR3 is TGTGCCAGCACCTGGGGGGGAGTTAACACCGGGGAGCTGTTTTTT. Amino acid sequence: CASTWGGVNTGELFF. The full variable domain, its missing parts supplied by reference TRBV7-2 and TRBJ2-2, is GAGVSQSPSNKVTEKGKDVELRCDPISGHTALYWYRQSLGQGLEFLIYFQGNSAPDKSGLPSDRFSAERTGGSVSTLTIQRTQQEDSAVYLCASTWGGVNTGELFFGEGSRLTVL.

This chain uses TRBV7-2 with TRBJ2-7; TRBD2 is a possible D gene (5 bases). This CDR3 contains 12 residues. Trimming stripped 5 bases from V and 3 bases from J, with 8 bases between. Germline V gene data show CDR1 as SGHTA and CDR2 as FQGNSA. The CDR3 protein is CASSIGGYEQYF. The CDR3 region has the DNA TGTGCCAGCAGCATCGGAGGCTACGAGCAGTACTTC.

The chain uses TRBV29-1 and TRBJ2-1, with 8 positions matching TRBD2. The CDR3 has 12 residues. Germline V gene data show CDR1 as SQVTM and CDR2 as ANQGSEA. The V and J ends lost 6 bases and 9 bases, in that order; junction bases with no gene match: 7. CDR3 in amino acids: CSVWGLDLEQFF. CDR3 DNA: TGCAGCGTCTGGGGACTAGATCTTGAGCAGTTCTTC.